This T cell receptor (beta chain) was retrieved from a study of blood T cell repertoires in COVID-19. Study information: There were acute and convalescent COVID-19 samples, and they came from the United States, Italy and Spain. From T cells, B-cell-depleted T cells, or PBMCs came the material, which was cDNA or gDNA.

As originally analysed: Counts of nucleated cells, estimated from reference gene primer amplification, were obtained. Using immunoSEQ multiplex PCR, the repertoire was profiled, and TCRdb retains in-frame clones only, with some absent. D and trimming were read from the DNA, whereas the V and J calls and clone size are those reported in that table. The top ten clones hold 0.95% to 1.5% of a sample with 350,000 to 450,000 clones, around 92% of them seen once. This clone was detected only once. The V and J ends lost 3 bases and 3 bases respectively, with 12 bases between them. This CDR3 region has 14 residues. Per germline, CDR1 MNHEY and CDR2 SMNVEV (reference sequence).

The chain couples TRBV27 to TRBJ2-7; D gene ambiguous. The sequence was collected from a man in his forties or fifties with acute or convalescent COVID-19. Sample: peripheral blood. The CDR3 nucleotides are TGTGCCAGCAGTTTGGGTAGGAGTGACTACGAGCAGTACTTC. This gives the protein CASSLGRSDYEQYF.